Included here is one T cell receptor beta chain sequence, with context. In the same sample, other DNA sequences code for this CDR3. These data come from a study of blood T cell repertoires in COVID-19. The method was immunoSEQ multiplex PCR; TCRdb's version includes in-frame clones alone and lacks a portion of them. The table includes around 200,000 clones, roughly 80% detected once. V was shortened by 0 bases and J by 1 base, with 6 bases between the two germline ends. The CDR3 loop spans 14 amino acids. Germline values: CDR1 MNHEY, CDR2 SVGEGT. Sequenced input: peripheral blood. This TCR derives from an elderly woman with active or convalescent COVID-19. The chain uses TRBV6-2 or TRBV6-3 and TRBJ1-1; no reliable D call. Here the CDR3 reads CASSYSPGNTEAFF. CDR3 in DNA: TGTGCCAGCAGTTACTCCCCAGGGAACACTGAAGCTTTCTTT.